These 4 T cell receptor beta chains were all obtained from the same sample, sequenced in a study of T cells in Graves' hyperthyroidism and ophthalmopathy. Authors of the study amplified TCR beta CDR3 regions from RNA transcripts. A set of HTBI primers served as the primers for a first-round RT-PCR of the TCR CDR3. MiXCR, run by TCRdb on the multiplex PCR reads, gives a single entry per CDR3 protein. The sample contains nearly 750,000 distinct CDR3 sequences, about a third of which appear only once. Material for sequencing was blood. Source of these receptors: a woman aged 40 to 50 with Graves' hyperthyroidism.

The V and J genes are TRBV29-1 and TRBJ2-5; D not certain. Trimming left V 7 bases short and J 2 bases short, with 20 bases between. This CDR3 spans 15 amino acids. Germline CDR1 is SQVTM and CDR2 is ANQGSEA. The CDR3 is CSAFPLDGSQETQYF. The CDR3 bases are TGCAGCGCCTTCCCCCTGGACGGATCACAAGAGACCCAGTACTTC.

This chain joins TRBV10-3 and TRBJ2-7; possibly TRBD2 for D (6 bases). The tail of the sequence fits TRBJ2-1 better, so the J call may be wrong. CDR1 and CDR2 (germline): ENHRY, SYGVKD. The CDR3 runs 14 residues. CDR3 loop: CAISWRDDYNEQFF. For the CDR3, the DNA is TGTGCCATCAGCTGGCGGGACGACTACAATGAGCAGTTCTTC.

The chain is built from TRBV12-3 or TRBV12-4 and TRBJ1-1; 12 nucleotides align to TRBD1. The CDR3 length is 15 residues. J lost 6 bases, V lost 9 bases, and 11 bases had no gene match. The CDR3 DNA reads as TGTGCCAGTCAGTATTCCGGGACAGGGGGCCCTGAAGCTTTCTTT. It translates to CASQYSGTGGPEAFF.

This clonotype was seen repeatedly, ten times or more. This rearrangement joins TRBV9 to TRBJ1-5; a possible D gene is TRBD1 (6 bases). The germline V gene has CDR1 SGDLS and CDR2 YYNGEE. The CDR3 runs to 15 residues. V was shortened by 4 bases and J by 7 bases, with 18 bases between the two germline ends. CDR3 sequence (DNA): TGTGCCAGCAGCCAAGATGTCCGGGGGCGGCAGCCCCAGCATTTT. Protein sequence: CASSQDVRGRQPQHF.